This T cell receptor beta chain was sequenced during a study of blood T cell repertoires in COVID-19 (dated by TCRdb to 2018 to 2021). About the investigation overall: Collaborator samples came from the United States, Italy and Spain and covered acute and convalescent phases of COVID-19. Nearly every sample came with metadata listing a de-identified subject ID, COVID-19 status, age in years and sex. Where HLA class I and class II types were available, the types were taken from metadata supplied by the sample provider, not from assay-based typing. The material from the prospective study consisted of cDNA or gDNA derived from T cells, B-cell-depleted T cells, or PBMCs. The repertoires were released in a freely available public database meant as a resource for research on the immune response to SARS-CoV-2. The dataset comprised deeply sampled blood TCRbeta repertoires from subjects exposed to, actively infected with, or recovered from COVID-19. The samples were drawn from the first 160 participants of the ongoing ImmuneRACE study and from under 1,500 subjects provided by 6 global collaborators. Overall study outcomes, separate from this receptor: How much clinical and demographic metadata was included differed by source and by participant, and the metadata was provided uncurated.

The immunoSEQ Assay, a bias-controlled multiplex PCR, was used to amplify TCRbeta CDR3 regions from genomic DNA. Processing in the source paper ran as follows. The number of nucleated cells in each sample was estimated by amplification of reference gene primers within the assay. Sequence reads were collapsed and filtered to measure the absolute abundance of every unique TCRbeta CDR3 rearrangement. For each sample, productive Simpson clonality was calculated by taking the square root of Simpson's diversity index across productive rearrangements. TCRdb took over this immuneACCESS table, retaining in-frame rearrangements with V and J assigned. Such tables are incomplete; in checked studies, under half of the missing clones stem from an unresolved V gene, and the remainder is unexplained. D and trimming were read from the DNA, whereas the V and J calls and clone size are those reported in that table. In this sample the table shows about 80,000 clones, about 87% of which occur a single time. The top ten hold approximately 6.8% of the sample.

Each collaborating institution followed its own protocols to collect whole blood in K2EDTA tubes. For TCRbeta analysis, collaborators shipped samples as frozen whole blood, isolated PBMCs, or DNA extracted from either of those sample types. Reading from cysteine to phenylalanine, the CDR3 counts 15 amino acids. The entry retains the CDR3 DNA only, 45 bases that are in frame from base 1. The V end loses 4 bases and the J end loses 7 bases, and a stretch of 18 bases separates them. In the germline V gene (reference sequence), CDR1 corresponds to SGHNT and CDR2 to YYREEE. This clone was counted once. No antigen is known for it. One base away there is no much larger clone; base qualities are not given.

The chain was built from TRBV5-4 and TRBJ2-1, with a tentative D gene TRBD2 over 7 matching bases. The sample taken for sequencing was peripheral blood. The sequence was obtained from a woman older than 75 with acute or convalescent COVID-19. The CDR3 has the sequence CASSARGRADNEQFF. In nucleotides, the sequence is TGTGCCAGCAGCGCGAGGGGGAGGGCCGATAATGAGCAGTTCTTC.